This T cell receptor (beta chain) was recorded in a study of beta chain features in type 1 diabetes (dated by TCRdb to 2016 to 2019). Concerning the study at large: No differences in mean age, gender distribution, total cell number or subset yield were found between patients and healthy donors. Regulatory and stem cell-like memory subsets were isolated from only 8 patients and about 8 healthy donors, whereas naive and central memory subsets came from all 28 donors. A total of 100 million to 140 million sorted cells were examined across all samples, and the number of cells per subset was strongly correlated with RNA yield. In the study, recently diagnosed type 1 diabetes patients and matched healthy donors were compared on the TCRB repertoires of their sorted circulating CD4+ T cell subsets. Results and caveats for the whole study, not just this receptor: Naive, central memory and regulatory TCRB repertoires appeared to be more similar among patients than among healthy donors. At VDJ recombination sites, patients with type 1 diabetes made fewer insertions and deleted more nucleotides, a pattern implying thymic rearrangement abnormalities. Shorter templates might have been favored by PCR, but patient and control samples were amplified and corrected together, so both groups would have been affected equally by any skew. Type 1 diabetes patients showed a moderate but significant shortening of TCRB CDR3 length in all four CD4+ subsets. Sequencing cDNA rather than genomic DNA could over-represent highly expressing activated cells, although activation and CD3 levels did not differ between groups. HLA sub-analyses involved small numbers of individuals, so any influence of HLA type on TCRB rearrangement remained unresolved.

The High Capacity cDNA Reverse Transcription Kit was used to reverse transcribe all of the isolated RNA, meaning that expressed TCRB transcripts were what got sequenced. Naive, central memory and regulatory T cell samples underwent deep immunoSEQ sequencing, averaging roughly 3.3 million total reads per sample. Sorted cells were lysed in RLT buffer and RNA was extracted with DNase-treated RNeasy Micro or Mini kits, depending on cell number. To prevent cross-contamination, every cell subset was processed on its own, while patient and healthy donor samples were processed together. The immunoSEQ multiplex PCR was used to amplify TCRB sequences from cDNA, generating 87-bp fragments that spanned the CDR3 region. Sequencing of the amplicons was performed on the Illumina HiSeq platform. In the source study's methods: PCR bias was computationally corrected using synthetic template baselines, reads within Hamming distance 2 were collapsed, and singletons that could not be merged were discarded. Reads were aligned to IMGT to assign V, D and J genes, CDR3 length, and insertions or deletions at six rearrangement sites. Within each subset, clonotype counts were normalized to sorted cell number, and only after that were true diversity and Gini coefficients computed with the tcR R package. The overlap coefficient, calculated on TCRB nucleotide sequences, was used to quantify repertoire sharing. The table comes from immuneACCESS by way of TCRdb, which keeps in-frame sequences with V and J called. Part of the clones is missing from these tables; in studies checked, under half for an unresolved V gene and the rest for unknown reasons. From that table come the V and J calls and clone size; the DNA was used to work out D and trimming. In all, the sample holds about 240,000 clones, and 27% of those were seen once. The ten largest clones add up to under 4.5% of the sample.

For this clone: The antigen it recognizes is unknown. Base quality data are lacking; no much larger clone is found one base away.

In the germline V gene, CDR1 corresponds to SNHLY and CDR2 to FYNNEI. Relative to germline, V is 6 bases shorter and J is 8 bases shorter, with 16 bases between their ends. The CDR3 sequence holds 13 residues, the cysteine and phenylalanine included. The kept DNA is CDR3 alone, 39 bases in frame from the first base. A single peripheral blood draw of about 116 mL on average was collected from each donor into heparinised tubes. A BD FACSAria II was used to sort naive, central memory, regulatory and stem cell-like memory CD4+ T cells with a panel that included CD45RO, CCR7, CD25, CD127, CD95 and CD27. A purity above 95% was achieved for all sorted populations. Right away, PBMCs were isolated by Lymphoprep density gradient centrifugation and were stained directly, with no culture step. To minimize batch effects, samples were stained and sorted in pairs, one healthy donor with one patient per experiment.

Recombination joined TRBV2 with TRBJ1-2, with no confident D gene call. The source material was central memory CD4+ T cells from blood. The receptor was derived from a man aged 25-45 years in good health. The CDR3 sequence is CASSVRQAGGYTF. The nucleotide sequence reads as follows: TGTGCCAGCAGCGTCCGGCAAGCAGGCGGCTACACCTTC. The variable domain in full, with residues beyond the CDR3 obtained from the reference TRBV2 and TRBJ1-2 genes, is EPEVTQTPSHQVTQMGQEVILRCVPISNHLYFYWYRQILGQKVEFLVSFYNNEISEKSEIFDDQFSVERPDGSNFTLKIRSTKLEDSAMYFCASSVRQAGGYTFGSGTRLTVV.